This T cell receptor (beta chain) was sequenced in a study of response to subunit inactivated influenza vaccine. On this clonotype: Its antigen is still unknown.

TCRdb passed the RT-PCR reads through MiXCR, listing each CDR3 protein once. This sample carries more than 450,000 distinct CDR3 sequences, about 10% of them seen once, and the ten largest clones take roughly 10%. Study findings and constraints: Few new T cells, the authors suggested, are recruited by each seasonal influenza vaccination.

The V and J ends lost 1 base and 10 bases respectively, with 11 bases between them. This CDR3 spans 14 amino acids. Germline V gives CDR1 LGHDT, CDR2 YNNKEL (reference sequence). Source: PBMCs from blood, taken on the day of vaccination. The chain is built from TRBV3-1 and TRBJ1-6; D call uncertain. This clonotype was obtained from a man over 45 who received an inactivated influenza vaccine. The CDR3 loop reads CASSQGGVRSPLHF. CDR3 DNA sequence: TGTGCCAGCAGCCAAGGTGGGGTCCGGTCACCCCTCCACTTT.